A selection of T cell receptor beta chains follows, all from one sample in a study of cytomegalovirus exposure and HLA in healthy donors. TCRdb's copy holds only in-frame clones and misses some; the assay was immunoSEQ multiplex PCR. The profile covers roughly 170,000 clones, with 65% to 85% appearing a single time and about 2.8% taken by the ten largest. The sample comprised PBMCs. These receptors came from a woman aged 18-29 years in good health and CMV-seropositive. Each CDR3 is given with its conserved first and last residue. Fields, in order: D gene, V gene, clone size, J gene, CDR3 protein, CDR3 DNA. A D gene is named only where the DNA matches it firmly. Size values are once, few and many counts, or a class for expanded clones, and some rows have none.

D: TRBD2; V: TRBV7-7; size: -; J: TRBJ2-5; CDR3: CASSVAGGRETQYF; DNA: TGTGCCAGCAGTGTAGCGGGGGGGAGAGAGACCCAGTACTTC
D: -; V: TRBV19; size: -; J: TRBJ2-2; CDR3: CASSMGVRGTGELFF; DNA: TGTGCCAGTAGTATGGGTGTGCGGGGAACCGGGGAGCTGTTTTTT
D: -; V: TRBV7-9; size: -; J: TRBJ1-5; CDR3: CASSESNSNQPQHF; DNA: TGTGCCAGCAGCGAGTCTAATAGCAATCAGCCCCAGCATTTT
D: -; V: TRBV27; size: -; J: TRBJ1-1; CDR3: CASSLSKNREAFF; DNA: TGTGCCAGCAGTTTAAGTAAGAACAGAGAAGCTTTCTTT
D: -; V: TRBV5-4; size: -; J: TRBJ1-1; CDR3: CASSSTYRAGEAFF; DNA: TGTGCCAGCAGTTCCACCTACAGGGCGGGTGAAGCTTTCTTT
D: -; V: TRBV7-9; size: -; J: TRBJ1-1; CDR3: CASSLDSEAFF; DNA: TGTGCCAGCAGCTTGGACAGCGAAGCTTTCTTT
D: TRBD1; V: TRBV5-1; size: few; J: TRBJ2-7; CDR3: CASSLLGQIYEQYF; DNA: TGCGCCAGCAGCTTACTGGGACAGATCTACGAGCAGTACTTC
D: -; V: TRBV5-1; size: -; J: TRBJ1-1; CDR3: CASSLQGTNTEAFF; DNA: TGCGCCAGCAGCTTGCAGGGGACGAACACTGAAGCTTTCTTT
D: -; V: TRBV4-3; size: once; J: TRBJ2-1; CDR3: CASSQDRYDEQFF; DNA: TGCGCCAGCAGCCAAGATCGCTACGATGAGCAGTTCTTC
D: TRBD2; V: TRBV2; size: -; J: TRBJ2-5; CDR3: CASTSGGAFQETQYF; DNA: TGTGCCAGCACGAGCGGGGGCGCGTTCCAAGAGACCCAGTACTTC
D: TRBD2; V: TRBV7-9; size: -; J: TRBJ2-1; CDR3: CASEPGLGDYNEQFF; DNA: TGTGCCAGCGAGCCGGGACTAGGAGACTACAATGAGCAGTTCTTC
D: TRBD2; V: TRBV13; size: -; J: TRBJ2-1; CDR3: CASSYAGLAGGLAYNEQFF; DNA: TGTGCCAGCAGCTACGCAGGACTAGCGGGGGGCCTTGCCTACAATGAGCAGTTCTTC
D: -; V: TRBV7-2; size: -; J: TRBJ2-4; CDR3: CASSLSGPGNIQYF; DNA: TGTGCCAGCAGTCTCAGCGGTCCTGGAAACATTCAGTACTTC